Each of the 27 T cell receptor beta chains below was sequenced from the same sample in a study of blood T cell repertoires in COVID-19. The assay was immunoSEQ multiplex PCR, and TCRdb's table has in-frame clones only and misses some. The data show around 80,000 clones, with about 73% seen just once and around 6% held by the top ten. The specimen was peripheral blood. The source is a man aged 45-60 years with active or convalescent COVID-19.

The V and J genes are TRBV6-5 and TRBJ2-1, with D maybe TRBD1 (8 bases). CDR1 MNHEY and CDR2 SVGAGI come from the germline V gene. This CDR3 contains 15 residues. V was shortened by 7 bases and J by 10 bases, with 23 bases between the two germline ends. CDR3 residues: CASTATQGGPWEQFF. The CDR3 bases are TGTGCCAGCACGGCAACACAGGGGGGGCCGTGGGAGCAGTTCTTC.

This clone has only a few counts. This chain's CDR3 is CASSPSAPDYSGNTIYF. In nucleotides, the CDR3 is TGTGCCAGCAGCCCTTCCGCTCCAGACTACTCTGGAAACACCATATATTTT. The chain uses TRBV7-2 and TRBJ1-3; D call uncertain. Germline lookup yields CDR1 SGHTA and CDR2 FQGNSA. The V and J ends lost 5 bases and 0 bases respectively, with 17 bases between them. The CDR3 spans 17 residues.

The rearrangement joins TRBV27 to TRBJ1-5; 9 nucleotides line up with TRBD1. The germline gives CDR1 MNHEY, CDR2 SMNVEV (reference sequence). The CDR3 contains 16 residues. The J segment lost 6 bases and the V segment lost 4 bases, leaving 10 bases of the junction unmatched. The CDR3 bases are TGTGCCAGCAGTTCCCAAGGACAGGGGCTAGGTCAGCCCCAGCATTTT. This codes for CASSSQGQGLGQPQHF.

The chain employs TRBV4-1 and TRBJ1-6; D call uncertain. The V gene's germline CDR1 is MGHRA and CDR2 YSYEKL. This CDR3 region has 13 residues. V lost 3 bases and J lost 8, with 8 bases in between. CDR3 nucleotides: TGCGCCAGCAGCCACCCGACATATTCACCCCTCCACTTT. Protein product: CASSHPTYSPLHF.

This clone was seen just once. This rearrangement joins TRBV19 to TRBJ1-5; D perhaps matches TRBD1 (6 bases). The CDR3 covers 14 residues. V was trimmed by 3 bases and J by 3 bases, leaving 9 bases between them. The germline V gene has CDR1 LNHDA and CDR2 SQIVND (reference sequence). CDR3 coding DNA: TGTGCCAGTAGTATTCGGGACACCAATCAGCCCCAGCATTTT. This gives the protein CASSIRDTNQPQHF.

The rearrangement links TRBV5-1 to TRBJ1-2, with D possibly TRBD1 on 5 matching bases. The CDR3 covers 12 residues. The V and J ends lost 5 bases and 6 bases respectively, with 11 bases between them. Germline assignment: CDR1 SGHRS and CDR2 YFSETQ. The CDR3 protein is CASSTGFDGYTF. DNA of the CDR3: TGCGCCAGCAGTACAGGATTCGATGGCTACACCTTC. The full variable domain, its missing parts supplied by reference TRBV5-1 and TRBJ1-2, is KAGVTQTPRYLIKTRGQQVTLSCSPISGHRSVSWYQQTPGQGLQFLFEYFSETQRNKGNFPGRFSGRQFSNSRSEMNVSTLELGDSALYLCASSTGFDGYTFGSGTRLTVV.

This chain uses TRBV5-1 with TRBJ2-1; 10 nucleotides agree with TRBD2. The CDR3 totals 15 residues. The V segment lost 4 bases and the J segment 7 bases; nucleotides outside the gene matches: 8. Per the germline V gene, CDR1 is SGHRS and CDR2 is YFSETQ. Here the CDR3 reads CASSQKRGGLNEQFF. The CDR3 DNA sequence: TGCGCCAGCAGCCAAAAGCGGGGGGGCTTGAATGAGCAGTTCTTC.

This clone appeared a few times. The chain has TRBV6-1 and TRBJ2-3; D is unclear. The CDR3 extends over 16 amino acids. The germline V gene has CDR1 MNHNS and CDR2 SASEGT. The V gene lost 1 base and the J gene lost 4 bases, with 15 bases spanning the gap. The CDR3 here is CASSEGWRVPPDTQYF. CDR3 bases: TGTGCCAGCAGTGAAGGATGGAGAGTTCCACCAGATACGCAGTATTTT.

This chain joins TRBV7-3 and TRBJ2-5, with 9 bases aligning to TRBD1. There are 15 residues in the CDR3. The germline V gene encodes CDR1 SGHTA and CDR2 FQGTGA. V shed 2 bases and J 4 bases; nucleotides not matched to a gene: 5. CDR3 in DNA: TGTGCCAGCAGCTTAGGTGTGGACAGGGGAGAGACCCAGTACTTC. It specifies CASSLGVDRGETQYF.

This clone was recorded once. This chain connects TRBV6-1 to TRBJ2-7; 7 bases line up with TRBD2. The V gene's germline CDR1 is MNHNS and CDR2 SASEGT. V shed 3 bases, J shed 3 bases, and the junction held 2 bases outside the gene matches. The CDR3 spans 13 residues. CDR3: CASSDWGGYEQYF. CDR3 nucleotides: TGTGCCAGCAGTGATTGGGGGGGCTACGAGCAGTACTTC.

This sequence joins TRBV2 and TRBJ1-6, with 9 bases lining up with TRBD1. Germline V gene lookup returns CDR1 SNHLY and CDR2 FYNNEI. The CDR3 runs 16 residues. V lost 6 bases, J lost 5 bases, and 8 bases stayed unmatched. The CDR3 nucleotides are TGTGCCAGCAGCGGGGCAGGACAGGGGAATAATTCACCCCTCCACTTT. It yields the protein CASSGAGQGNNSPLHF.

In DNA form, the CDR3 reads TGTGCCAGCAGCCGTGGGAGTATCCGAGACACTGAAGCTTTCTTT. This gives the protein CASSRGSIRDTEAFF. The chain couples TRBV7-8 to TRBJ1-1; D ambiguous. The CDR3 extends over 15 amino acids. Deletions cut 5 bases from V and 3 bases from J, with 16 bases between. Germline lookup yields CDR1 SGHVS and CDR2 FQNEAQ.

The chain recombines TRBV4-1 with TRBJ2-5; TRBD1 agrees at 8 bases. CDR3 size: 15 residues. With V trimmed by 1 base and J by 2 bases, 3 bases remained unmatched. Germline V gene data show CDR1 as MGHRA and CDR2 as YSYEKL. The CDR3 sequence is CASSQGTGGQETQYF. The CDR3 DNA reads TGCGCCAGCAGCCAAGGAACAGGGGGACAAGAGACCCAGTACTTC.

V is TRBV12-1 and J is TRBJ2-7; the table's D call TRBD2 went unverified against the DNA. TRBV12-1 corresponds to a pseudogene. CDR3 length: 17 residues. The CDR3 DNA reads TGTGCCAGCAGCTTTCGGCGGGGGCTCGCCCAGGTTCACGAGCAGTACTTC. This codes for CASSFRRGLAQVHEQYF.

The V call is TRBV27, the J call TRBJ1-4; TRBD1 matches at 7 bases. The CDR3 sequence is 15 residues long. The trim removed 0 bases at V and 7 bases at J, leaving 5 bases unmatched. The germline CDR1 and CDR2 sequences are MNHEY and SMNVEV (reference sequence). The CDR3: CASSLSPEGAEKLFF. The DNA for the CDR3 is TGTGCCAGCAGTTTATCCCCGGAGGGGGCTGAAAAACTGTTTTTT. The variable domain in full, completed from reference TRBV27 and TRBJ1-4, reads EAQVTQNPRYLITVTGKKLTVTCSQNMNHEYMSWYRQDPGLGLRQIYYSMNVEVTDKGDVPEGYKVSRKEKRNFPLILESPSPNQTSLYFCASSLSPEGAEKLFFGSGTQLSVL.

The V and J genes are TRBV6-5 and TRBJ2-7, with D possibly matching TRBD1 (5 bases). V lost 2 bases, J lost 5 bases, and 13 bases lay in between. This CDR3 region has 14 residues. CDR1 MNHEY and CDR2 SVGAGI come from the germline V gene. The CDR3 sequence: CASSYNRGSHEQYF. Written as DNA, the CDR3 is TGTGCCAGCAGTTACAATAGGGGATCGCACGAGCAGTACTTC.

This chain uses TRBV11-3 with TRBJ1-1; a weak D match, TRBD1 (5 bases). This CDR3 contains 14 residues. V lost 1 base to trimming and J lost 2 bases, with 8 bases between them. Germline values: CDR1 SGHNT, CDR2 YENEEA. In nucleotides, the CDR3 is TGTGCCAGCAGCTTAGGAACAGGCAACACTGAAGCTTTCTTT. Translating gives CASSLGTGNTEAFF.

This clone came up once. The rearrangement uses TRBV7-3 and TRBJ2-1; TRBD1 agrees at 9 bases. After removal of 5 bases from V and 8 bases from J, the junction contained 10 bases not matched to a gene. From germline, CDR1 is SGHTA and CDR2 FQGTGA. The CDR3 consists of 15 residues. The CDR3 reads CASSPRQGGRDEQFF. The CDR3 nucleotides are TGTGCCAGCAGCCCCAGACAGGGGGGGAGAGATGAGCAGTTCTTC. The full variable domain, rest sourced from reference TRBV7-3 and TRBJ2-1, is GAGVSQTPSNKVTEKGKYVELRCDPISGHTALYWYRQSLGQGPEFLIYFQGTGAADDSGLPNDRFFAVRPEGSVSTLKIQRTERGDSAVYLCASSPRQGGRDEQFFGPGTRLTVL.

The table lists this clone with a count of one. The chain joins TRBV7-2 to TRBJ1-2; D ambiguous. Per the germline V gene, CDR1 is SGHTA and CDR2 is FQGNSA. The length of the CDR3 is 14 residues. The germline V and J ends were trimmed by 1 base and 2 bases, with 8 bases remaining between them. This CDR3 is CASSLESRNYGYTF. The CDR3 nucleotides are TGTGCCAGCAGCTTAGAATCCAGAAACTATGGCTACACCTTC.

This chain uses TRBV5-6 with TRBJ1-1; D possibly corresponds to TRBD1 (5 bases). V was cut by 4 bases and J by 4 bases, with 17 bases left in between. CDR1 and CDR2 (germline): SGHDT, YYEEEE. The CDR3 spans 15 residues. The CDR3 protein is CASSPRGGGRTEAFF. The DNA for the CDR3 is TGTGCCAGCAGCCCCCGGGGGGGAGGGCGCACTGAAGCTTTCTTT.

About this clone itself: One base away lies a much larger clone, so this may be a sequencing read error. The chain recombines TRBV5-4 with TRBJ2-5, with a possible D match to TRBD2 (6 bases). Per germline, CDR1 SGHNT and CDR2 YYREEE (reference sequence). The CDR3 runs to 13 residues. V was trimmed by 4 bases and J by 0 bases, leaving 7 bases between them. CDR3 sequence (DNA): TGTGCCAGCAGCAGGGACTACCAAGAGACCCAGTACTTC. It yields the protein CASSRDYQETQYF.

J is TRBJ2-7 and V is TRBV5-1; D perhaps matches TRBD2 (5 bases). The germline V gene encodes CDR1 SGHRS and CDR2 YFSETQ. V was pared by 0 bases and J by 0 bases, with 10 bases between. This CDR3 is 15 amino acids long. CDR3 residues: CASSLELGSSYEQYF. CDR3 nucleotide sequence: TGCGCCAGCAGCTTGGAGCTGGGGAGCTCCTACGAGCAGTACTTC. Supplemented by reference TRBV5-1 and TRBJ2-7, the full variable domain reads KAGVTQTPRYLIKTRGQQVTLSCSPISGHRSVSWYQQTPGQGLQFLFEYFSETQRNKGNFPGRFSGRQFSNSRSEMNVSTLELGDSALYLCASSLELGSSYEQYFGPGTRLTVT.

The genes are TRBV24-1 and TRBJ1-2, with D possibly TRBD1 on 6 matching bases. The V end was cut by 3 bases, the J end by 1 base, with 8 bases between. The CDR3 loop spans 14 amino acids. The germline CDR1 and CDR2 sequences are KGHDR and SFDVKD. In nucleotides, the CDR3 is TGTGCCACCAGTGATAGGACAGTTAACTATGGCTACACCTTC. Protein product: CATSDRTVNYGYTF.

The chain employs TRBV5-1 and TRBJ2-3, with D unresolved. The CDR3 is 14 residues long. Trimming removed 4 bases from V and 6 bases from J, with 15 bases in between. Per the germline V gene, CDR1 is SGHRS and CDR2 is YFSETQ. DNA for the CDR3: TGCGCCAGCAGCCGAAGCCAGGCACGTGATACGCAGTATTTT. This gives the protein CASSRSQARDTQYF.

This clone turned up a few times. V is TRBV14 and J is TRBJ2-3; 9 bases match TRBD2. Germline V gene sequence: CDR1 SGHDN, CDR2 FVKESK. J gave up 2 bases and V 4 bases, and 19 bases lay outside the gene matches. The length of the CDR3 is 20 residues. The CDR3 loop is CASSPREGLAKRRNTDTQYF. CDR3 coding DNA: TGTGCCAGCAGCCCCCGAGAGGGACTAGCCAAGCGTAGGAACACAGATACGCAGTATTTT.

This clone was seen a few times. This rearrangement joins TRBV7-9 to TRBJ1-2, with a weak D call TRBD1 (6 bases). Germline V gene lookup returns CDR1 SEHNR and CDR2 FQNEAQ (reference sequence). The CDR3 has 16 residues. Trimming cost V 5 bases and J 5 bases, with 21 bases left between them. In DNA form, the CDR3 reads TGTGCCAGCAGCCAAACCCCCCGGGACAAAGTGTATGGCTACACCTTC. Translation: CASSQTPRDKVYGYTF.

The chain has TRBV29-1 and TRBJ1-2; D perhaps matches TRBD1 (5 bases). Between the trimmed V and J ends, which lost 5 bases and 8 bases, there was a span of 18 bases. CDR1 is SQVTM, CDR2 ANQGSEA, per germline. This CDR3 is 13 amino acids long. The CDR3 region has the DNA TGCAGCGTTTCTCAGGACATGGACGGGGGCTACACCTTC. This encodes CSVSQDMDGGYTF.